This is a list of T cell receptor beta chains from one sample in a study of blood T cell repertoires in COVID-19. Repertoires were generated with immunoSEQ multiplex PCR, while TCRdb's copy carries only in-frame clones and drops some. The data contain approximately 75,000 clones, approximately 79% of them singletons. The material sequenced was peripheral blood. These receptors originate from a human donor with acute or convalescent COVID-19. The donor label of this sample is uncertain. The CDR3 runs from the conserved cysteine through the conserved F or W. The D gene is left open where the match is weak. The listing skips clone size in some rows; elsewhere it reads once, few, many or a size class.

d_call	v_call	j_call	clone_size	cdr3_nt	cdr3_aa
.	TRBV28	TRBJ1-1	many	TGTGCCAGCACTCCGATTACGGGTAGGACTGAAGCTTTCTTT	CASTPITGRTEAFF
TRBD1	TRBV28	TRBJ2-6	.	TGTGCCAGCAGGAAGGGCGGGGGACAGGGAAGGGCTGGGGCCAACGTCCTGACTTTC	CASRKGGGQGRAGANVLTF
.	TRBV5-1	TRBJ1-4	medium-sized	TGCGCCAGCAGCTTGGACGGCAGGCCTAATGAAAAACTGTTTTTT	CASSLDGRPNEKLFF
TRBD1	TRBV2	TRBJ1-3	.	TGTGCCAGCAGGGTCGGGACAGGGCCAGCAACCATATATTTT	CASRVGTGPATIYF
.	TRBV2	TRBJ2-2	.	TGTGCCAGCAGTGAGAGGGCAGGGGCGACCGGGGAGCTGTTTTTT	CASSERAGATGELFF
.	TRBV7-8	TRBJ2-1	.	TGTGCCAGCAGGGGTAGGAGTCGTGAGCAGTTCTTC	CASRGRSREQFF
TRBD1	TRBV12-3/TRBV12-4	TRBJ1-2	few	TGTGCCAGCAGCCAGGGGGCAACGCGAGGCTACACCTTC	CASSQGATRGYTF
.	TRBV19	TRBJ2-7	few	TGTGCCAGTAGGGGGGGGCGGGACTCCTACGAGCAGTACTTC	CASRGGRDSYEQYF
TRBD1	TRBV18	TRBJ1-5	.	TGTGCCAGCTCACCGACAGGGAACAATCAGCCCCAGCATTTT	CASSPTGNNQPQHF
TRBD1	TRBV2	TRBJ2-5	.	TGTGCCAGCATCCCGGGACAGGGGAGGACCCAGTACTTC	CASIPGQGRTQYF
.	TRBV6-2/TRBV6-3	TRBJ2-1	.	TGTGCCAGCAGTGGTGAGAATGAGCAGTTCTTC	CASSGENEQFF
TRBD1	TRBV29-1	TRBJ2-7	.	TGCAGCGTTGGGTCGGGACAGGGGGCTAGAGAGCAGTACTTC	CSVGSGQGAREQYF
.	TRBV5-4	TRBJ2-2	few	TGTGCCAGCAGCTTGGGCTCCAGAAACACCGGGGAGCTGTTTTTT	CASSLGSRNTGELFF
TRBD2	TRBV14	TRBJ2-3	.	TGTGCCAGCAGTCCCAGACTAGCGGGAGCGCCGGCAGATACGCAGTATTTT	CASSPRLAGAPADTQYF
.	TRBV7-6	TRBJ2-3	few	TGTGCCAGCAGCTTAGAAGTAGTTGCAGATACGCAGTATTTT	CASSLEVVADTQYF
.	TRBV6-2/TRBV6-3	TRBJ2-5	.	TGTGCCAGCAGTGACACAGGGCGGGAGACCCAGTACTTC	CASSDTGRETQYF
.	TRBV5-6	TRBJ1-2	.	TGTGCCAGCAGCTTGGACACAAACTATGGCTACACCTTC	CASSLDTNYGYTF
TRBD1	TRBV10-3	TRBJ2-7	.	TGTGCCATCAGTACCGGGACAGGGGGCACATACGAGCAGTACTTC	CAISTGTGGTYEQYF
.	TRBV28	TRBJ1-4	.	TGTGCCAGCAGTTTAACCGACAGTGCAACTAATGAAAAACTGTTTTTT	CASSLTDSATNEKLFF
.	TRBV10-1	TRBJ2-1	once	TGCGCCAGCAGTGATGCAGGCTACAATGAGCAGTTCTTC	CASSDAGYNEQFF
TRBD1	TRBV11-2	TRBJ1-3	.	TGTGCCAGCAGCCAGGACAGGGTACCTGGAAACACCATATATTTT	CASSQDRVPGNTIYF
.	TRBV6-5	TRBJ1-6	.	TGTGCCAGCAGTTACTCGGCTGGGGGCCGCTCACCCCTCCACTTT	CASSYSAGGRSPLHF
.	TRBV30	TRBJ1-4	.	TGTGCCTGGAGTGTACTACAGGGCGGCGGAAAACTGTTTTTT	CAWSVLQGGGKLFF
.	TRBV25-1	TRBJ1-6	.	TGTGCCAGCAGAGGGGAGGGAGGGTCACCCCTCCACTTT	CASRGEGGSPLHF
TRBD2	TRBV13	TRBJ2-1	few	TGTGCCAGCAGCCCAACCCTCCAGCGGGGGGTCGCCCGGGGGCAGTTCTTC	CASSPTLQRGVARGQFF
.	TRBV12-3/TRBV12-4	TRBJ2-7	.	TGTGCCAGCAGCTGGACAGCCTCCCTGGGGCAGTACTTC	CASSWTASLGQYF
.	TRBV2	TRBJ2-5	.	TGTGCCAGCAGTCCTAGGCGAAGAGAGACCCAGTACTTC	CASSPRRRETQYF
TRBD2	TRBV5-5	TRBJ2-5	.	TGTGCCAGCAGCTCCTTAAGCGGGAGGGCCGTGTCGAAGACCCAGTACTTC	CASSSLSGRAVSKTQYF
TRBD1	TRBV19	TRBJ2-7	few	TGTGCCAGCTCCGACAGGGGTCGCGAGCAGTACTTC	CASSDRGREQYF
TRBD2	TRBV28	TRBJ2-7	.	TGTGCCAGCGCCCAAGGCGGGAGTCTAGGGTCGTACTTC	CASAQGGSLGSYF
.	TRBV29-1	TRBJ2-1	few	TGCAGCGTTGGGGCGTTCACCTCCTACAATGAGCAGTTCTTC	CSVGAFTSYNEQFF
.	TRBV29-1	TRBJ2-5	.	TGCAGCGTTGGACTGTTCCAAGAGACCCAGTACTTC	CSVGLFQETQYF
.	TRBV18	TRBJ1-5	few	TGTGCCAGCTCACCGAGGGGACAAAGCAATCAGCCCCAGCATTTT	CASSPRGQSNQPQHF
.	TRBV3-1/TRBV3-2	TRBJ1-4	.	TGTGCCAGCAGCCCGCCCGAAGCGGGTGAAAAACTGTTTTTT	CASSPPEAGEKLFF
.	TRBV19	TRBJ2-1	few	TGTGCCAGTAGTACCAGGGGGGACCTCTACAATGAGCAGTTCTTC	CASSTRGDLYNEQFF
.	TRBV3-1/TRBV3-2	TRBJ2-7	.	TGTGCCAGCAGCCCCTTTCTCCTCTCCTACGAGCAGTACTTC	CASSPFLLSYEQYF
.	TRBV11-2	TRBJ1-1	.	TGTGCCAGCAGCTTAGGGAGGAGTTTATACTCAGAAGCTTTCTTT	CASSLGRSLYSEAFF
.	TRBV7-2	TRBJ2-7	.	TGTGCCAGCAGCTCACGCACACTAGCCCCGAGGCACGAGCAGTACTTC	CASSSRTLAPRHEQYF
.	TRBV20-1	TRBJ2-1	.	TGCAGTGCTAGTTCCCAGGAGGGGCAGTTCTTC	CSASSQEGQFF
.	TRBV2	TRBJ2-5	once	TGTGCCAGCACCCTTGGGGGGGGGCGAGAGACCCAGTACTTC	CASTLGGGRETQYF
TRBD2	TRBV28	TRBJ2-2	.	TGTGCCAGCGGCCGCGGGGGTCCAGGGTACACCGGGGAGCTGTTTTTT	CASGRGGPGYTGELFF
TRBD1	TRBV4-2	TRBJ1-2	.	TGTGCCAGCAGCCAAGTGGGACAGATTTATGGCTACACCTTC	CASSQVGQIYGYTF
.	TRBV4-1	TRBJ1-6	few	TGCGCCAGCAGCCAGTTCCAAGAGGGTGCACCCCTCCACTTT	CASSQFQEGAPLHF
TRBD2	TRBV7-9	TRBJ2-1	.	TGTGCCAGCAGCCACGGACTAGCGGGAGGGGGTGAGCAGTTCTTC	CASSHGLAGGGEQFF
.	TRBV7-9	TRBJ2-1	.	TGTGCCAGCAGCTTAGGGACAGTAAGCAATGAGCAGTTCTTC	CASSLGTVSNEQFF
.	TRBV28	TRBJ1-4	.	TGTGCCAGCAGCCCCCCCCACAAGATACTGTTTTTT	CASSPPHKILFF
.	TRBV7-2	TRBJ1-1	.	TGTGCCAGCAGCTTATCCGGCGGGAACACTGAAGCTTTCTTT	CASSLSGGNTEAFF
.	TRBV28	TRBJ1-6	.	TGTGCCAGCAGGCCCCAGGGAGGTAATTCACCCCTCCACTTT	CASRPQGGNSPLHF
.	TRBV6-1	TRBJ2-5	.	TGTGCCAGCAGTGAACCCGTACTCAGGTGGGAGACCCAGTACTTC	CASSEPVLRWETQYF
TRBD1	TRBV10-3	TRBJ2-4	.	TGTGCCATCTGGGACAGGGGGATTACCATAAACATTCAGTACTTC	CAIWDRGITINIQYF
TRBD1	TRBV6-5	TRBJ2-7	.	TGTGCCAGCAGACTTCTCCAGGGGGCGGGTTACGAGCAGTACTTC	CASRLLQGAGYEQYF
.	TRBV2	TRBJ2-1	.	TGTGCCAGCAGGGGAACAGGGAATGAGCAGTTCTTC	CASRGTGNEQFF
.	TRBV27	TRBJ2-7	.	TGTGCCAGCAAGAGGCAGGGATCATCCTACTCCTACGAGCAGTACTTC	CASKRQGSSYSYEQYF
.	TRBV19	TRBJ1-1	.	TGTGCCAGTAACGGACAGTCCGTCGGAGGTGAAGCTTTCTTT	CASNGQSVGGEAFF
.	TRBV2	TRBJ2-2	many	TGTGCCAGCAGTGAACAATTCGGGGAGCTGTTTTTT	CASSEQFGELFF
TRBD1	TRBV29-1	TRBJ2-5	.	TGCAGCGTGGGGCCAGGGGGAGAGACCCAGTACTTC	CSVGPGGETQYF
TRBD2	TRBV19	TRBJ2-3	.	TGTGCCAGTACTAACCTAGGACTAGACACAGATACGCAGTATTTT	CASTNLGLDTDTQYF